The rows below give T cell receptor beta chains drawn from one sample of a study of T-cell memory formation after mild COVID-19. TCRdb processed the 5' RACE reads anew with MiXCR; each CDR3 protein has one entry. The data hold 400,000 to 500,000 distinct CDR3 sequences, with roughly 26% observed a single time. The sample consisted of PBMCs or a T cell subset sorted from them (not recorded which). The receptors stem from an adult woman who had mild COVID-19 (a few samples of this study predate the infection). Cell type and time point are not known. CDR3s include the opening cysteine and the closing phenylalanine or tryptophan. Each record gives: V gene, J gene, clone size, D gene, CDR3 protein, CDR3 DNA. D genes are given only for firm matches. Expanded clones get a size class; other rows say once, few or many, or leave the size out.

V gene: TRBV7-9; J gene: TRBJ2-7; clone size: few; D gene: TRBD1; CDR3 protein: CASSSFGTGSFYEQYF; CDR3 DNA: TGTGCCAGCAGCTCCTTCGGGACAGGGAGTTTCTACGAGCAGTACTTC
V gene: TRBV3-1; J gene: TRBJ2-1; clone size: few; D gene: NA; CDR3 protein: CASSPDGGRDEQFF; CDR3 DNA: TGTGCCAGCAGCCCAGACGGGGGACGGGATGAGCAGTTCTTC
V gene: TRBV27; J gene: TRBJ1-1; clone size: few; D gene: NA; CDR3 protein: CASRDWDTEAFF; CDR3 DNA: TGTGCCAGCAGGGACTGGGACACTGAAGCTTTCTTT
V gene: TRBV27; J gene: TRBJ2-1; clone size: few; D gene: NA; CDR3 protein: CASSLLEFNEQFF; CDR3 DNA: TGTGCCAGCAGTTTACTCGAGTTTAATGAGCAGTTCTTC
V gene: TRBV5-4; J gene: TRBJ2-3; clone size: NA; D gene: NA; CDR3 protein: CASSFGADSTDTQYF; CDR3 DNA: TGTGCCAGCAGCTTTGGCGCAGATAGCACAGATACGCAGTATTTT
V gene: TRBV20-1; J gene: TRBJ1-2; clone size: NA; D gene: NA; CDR3 protein: CSAPGRGTNYGYTF; CDR3 DNA: TGCAGTGCTCCCGGACGGGGGACTAACTATGGCTACACCTTC
V gene: TRBV10-3; J gene: TRBJ2-7; clone size: NA; D gene: NA; CDR3 protein: CAISSGYEQYF; CDR3 DNA: TGTGCCATCAGTTCAGGGTACGAGCAGTACTTC
V gene: TRBV5-1; J gene: TRBJ2-7; clone size: NA; D gene: TRBD1; CDR3 protein: CASSKGQGAPYEQYF; CDR3 DNA: TGCGCCAGCAGCAAGGGACAGGGGGCTCCCTACGAGCAGTACTTC
V gene: TRBV10-3; J gene: TRBJ2-3; clone size: many; D gene: TRBD2; CDR3 protein: CAIKTGGGTSTDTQYF; CDR3 DNA: TGTGCCATCAAGACAGGCGGGGGGACCTCCACAGATACGCAGTATTTT
V gene: TRBV5-6; J gene: TRBJ2-6; clone size: few; D gene: NA; CDR3 protein: CASSPDHVGFSGANVLTF; CDR3 DNA: TGTGCCAGCAGCCCGGACCATGTTGGCTTCTCTGGGGCCAACGTCCTGACTTTC
V gene: TRBV14; J gene: TRBJ1-1; clone size: few; D gene: NA; CDR3 protein: CASSPRSGRGDTEAFF; CDR3 DNA: TGTGCCAGCAGCCCGCGGAGCGGTCGCGGGGACACTGAAGCTTTCTTT